This TCR beta chain emerged from a study of blood T cell repertoires in COVID-19. At the level of the study: The United States, Italy and Spain were the sources of the acute and convalescent COVID-19 samples.

CDR1 is MDHEN, CDR2 SYDVKM, per germline. The CDR3 runs 18 residues. Trimming removed 3 bases from V and 0 bases from J, with 19 bases in between. This clone was observed a few times. Per the authors' pipeline: Reference gene primer amplification yielded estimated nucleated cell counts. Data came from immunoSEQ multiplex PCR; TCRdb stores just in-frame clones and leaves some out. The V and J calls and clone size come from that table; D and trimming were worked out from the DNA. The sample holds some 190,000 clones, roughly 80% seen once. Clinical history as reported by participants underpinned cohort assignment.

The source material was PBMCs or T cells enriched from blood (not recorded which). This clonotype was obtained from a man in his 60s who had been exposed to COVID-19. The chain joins TRBV28 to TRBJ2-3, with D possibly matching TRBD2 (5 bases). In DNA form, the CDR3 reads TGTGCCAGCAGTTTTTCCCCCGGACTTGGTACTAGCACAGATACGCAGTATTTT. Translated, it gives CASSFSPGLGTSTDTQYF.